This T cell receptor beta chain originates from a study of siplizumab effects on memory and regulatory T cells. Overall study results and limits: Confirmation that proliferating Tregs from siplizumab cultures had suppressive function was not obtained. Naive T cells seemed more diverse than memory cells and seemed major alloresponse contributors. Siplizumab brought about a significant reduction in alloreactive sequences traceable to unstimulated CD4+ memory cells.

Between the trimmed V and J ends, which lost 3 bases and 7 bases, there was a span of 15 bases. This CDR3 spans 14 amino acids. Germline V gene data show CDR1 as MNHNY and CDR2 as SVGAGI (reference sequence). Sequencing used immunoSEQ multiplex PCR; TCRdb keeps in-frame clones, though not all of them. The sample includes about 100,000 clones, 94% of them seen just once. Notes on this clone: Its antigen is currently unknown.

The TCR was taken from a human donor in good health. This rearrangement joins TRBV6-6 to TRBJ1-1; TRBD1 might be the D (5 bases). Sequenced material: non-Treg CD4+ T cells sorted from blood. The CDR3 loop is CASSYPPGGGEAFF. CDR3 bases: TGTGCCAGCAGTTATCCTCCGGGGGGGGGTGAAGCTTTCTTT.